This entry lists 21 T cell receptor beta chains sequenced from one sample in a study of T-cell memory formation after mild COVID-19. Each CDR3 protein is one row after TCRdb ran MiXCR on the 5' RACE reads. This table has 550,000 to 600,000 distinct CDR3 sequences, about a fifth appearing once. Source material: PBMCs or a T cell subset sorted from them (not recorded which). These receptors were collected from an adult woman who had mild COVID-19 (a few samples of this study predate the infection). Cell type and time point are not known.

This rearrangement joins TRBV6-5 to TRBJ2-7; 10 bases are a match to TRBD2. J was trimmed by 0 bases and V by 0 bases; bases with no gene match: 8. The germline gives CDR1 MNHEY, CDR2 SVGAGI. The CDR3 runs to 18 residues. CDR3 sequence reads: CASSYSKASGGYSYEQYF. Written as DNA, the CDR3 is TGTGCCAGCAGTTACTCGAAGGCTAGCGGGGGTTACTCCTACGAGCAGTACTTC.

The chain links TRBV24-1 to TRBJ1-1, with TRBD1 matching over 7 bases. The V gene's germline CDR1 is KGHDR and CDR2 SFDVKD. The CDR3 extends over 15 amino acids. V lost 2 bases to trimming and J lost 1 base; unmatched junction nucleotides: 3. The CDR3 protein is CATSDSRGGNTEAFF. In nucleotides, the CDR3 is TGTGCCACCAGTGATTCCAGGGGGGGGAACACTGAAGCTTTCTTT.

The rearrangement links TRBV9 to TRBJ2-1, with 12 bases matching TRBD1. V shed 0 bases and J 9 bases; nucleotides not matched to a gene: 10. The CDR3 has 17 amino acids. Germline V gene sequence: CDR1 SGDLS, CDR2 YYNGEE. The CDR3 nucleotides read TGTGCCAGCAGCGTAGATAGATGGGGACAGGGGGCTGGTGAGCAGTTCTTC. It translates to CASSVDRWGQGAGEQFF.

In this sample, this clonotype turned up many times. CDR3 nucleotide sequence: TGTGCCAGCAGTGACTCTAGGGACGGGACGCCCGGGGAGCTGTTTTTT. Protein: CASSDSRDGTPGELFF. This chain uses TRBV6-4 with TRBJ2-2; D could derive from TRBD1 or TRBD2 (5 bases each). Trimming took 0 bases from V and 6 from J, leaving 14 bases between them. This CDR3 has 16 amino acids. The germline V gene has CDR1 MRHNA and CDR2 SNTAGT.

The CDR3 DNA reads TGTGCCAGCAGCCTACAACAGGGGTTAGGAGAAAAACTGTTTTTT. Translated: CASSLQQGLGEKLFF. V gene TRBV7-9 combines with J gene TRBJ1-4; TRBD1 matches 7 bases. The CDR3 spans 15 residues. The V and J ends lost 5 bases and 8 bases, in that order; junction bases with no gene match: 11. Germline V gene lookup returns CDR1 SEHNR and CDR2 FQNEAQ (reference sequence).

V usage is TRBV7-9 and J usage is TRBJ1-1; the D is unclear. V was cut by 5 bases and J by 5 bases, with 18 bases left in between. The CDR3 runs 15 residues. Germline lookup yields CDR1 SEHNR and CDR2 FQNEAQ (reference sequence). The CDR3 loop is CASSPAGLKETEAFF. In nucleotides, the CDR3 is TGTGCCAGCAGCCCTGCCGGTCTAAAGGAGACTGAAGCTTTCTTT.

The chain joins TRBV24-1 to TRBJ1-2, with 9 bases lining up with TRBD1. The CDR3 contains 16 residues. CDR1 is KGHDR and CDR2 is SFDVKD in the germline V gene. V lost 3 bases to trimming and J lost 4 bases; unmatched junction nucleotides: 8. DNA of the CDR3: TGTGCCACCAGTGATCCGAAGGACAGGGGCGGCTATGGCTACACCTTC. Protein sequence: CATSDPKDRGGYGYTF.

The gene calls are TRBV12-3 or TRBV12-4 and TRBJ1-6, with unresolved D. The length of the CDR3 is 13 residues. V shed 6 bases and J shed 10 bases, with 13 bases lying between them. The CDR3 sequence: CASSVALRSPLHF. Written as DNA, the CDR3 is TGTGCCAGCAGCGTCGCCTTGCGATCACCCCTCCACTTT.

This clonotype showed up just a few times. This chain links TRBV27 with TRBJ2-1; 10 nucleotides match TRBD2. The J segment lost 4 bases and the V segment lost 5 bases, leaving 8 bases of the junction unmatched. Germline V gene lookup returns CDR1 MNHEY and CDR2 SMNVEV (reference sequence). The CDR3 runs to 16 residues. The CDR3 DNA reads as TGTGCCAGCAGTCCGATCCGAGCGGGGGGGTACAATGAGCAGTTCTTC. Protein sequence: CASSPIRAGGYNEQFF.

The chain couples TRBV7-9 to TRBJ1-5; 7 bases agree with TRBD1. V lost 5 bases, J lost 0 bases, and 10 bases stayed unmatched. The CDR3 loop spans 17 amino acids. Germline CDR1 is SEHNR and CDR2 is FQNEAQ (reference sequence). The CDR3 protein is CASSPLGRGDSNQPQHF. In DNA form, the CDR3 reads TGTGCCAGCAGCCCCCTGGGCAGGGGGGATAGCAATCAGCCCCAGCATTTT.

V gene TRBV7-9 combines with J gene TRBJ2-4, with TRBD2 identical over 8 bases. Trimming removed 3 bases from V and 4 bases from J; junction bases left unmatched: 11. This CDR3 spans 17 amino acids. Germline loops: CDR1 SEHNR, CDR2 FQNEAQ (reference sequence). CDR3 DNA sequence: TGTGCCAGCAGCTTTCCTCCAGCGGGAGAGGATAAAAACATTCAGTACTTC. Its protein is CASSFPPAGEDKNIQYF. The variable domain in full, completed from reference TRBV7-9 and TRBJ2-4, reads DTGVSQNPRHKITKRGQNVTFRCDPISEHNRLYWYRQTLGQGPEFLTYFQNEAQLEKSRLLSDRFSAERPKGSFSTLEIQRTEQGDSAMYLCASSFPPAGEDKNIQYFGAGTRLSVL.

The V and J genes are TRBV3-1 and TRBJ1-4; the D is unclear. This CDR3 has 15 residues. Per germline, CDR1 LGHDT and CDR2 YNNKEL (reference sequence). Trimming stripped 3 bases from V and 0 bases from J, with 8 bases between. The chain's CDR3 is CASSQQISTNEKLFF. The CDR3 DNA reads TGTGCCAGCAGCCAGCAGATTTCAACTAATGAAAAACTGTTTTTT.

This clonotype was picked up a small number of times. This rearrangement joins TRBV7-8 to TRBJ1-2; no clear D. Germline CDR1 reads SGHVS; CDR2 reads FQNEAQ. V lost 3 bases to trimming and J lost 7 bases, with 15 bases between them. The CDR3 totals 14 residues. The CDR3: CASSFFGAEGGYTF. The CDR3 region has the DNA TGTGCCAGCAGCTTCTTTGGAGCTGAGGGTGGCTACACCTTC.

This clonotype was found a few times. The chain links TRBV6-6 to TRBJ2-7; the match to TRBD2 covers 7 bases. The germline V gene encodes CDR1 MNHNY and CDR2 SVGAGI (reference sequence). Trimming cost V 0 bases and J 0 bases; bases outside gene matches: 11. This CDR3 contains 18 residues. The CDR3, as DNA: TGTGCCAGCAGTTACTCCCTACGGACTAGGCCAAGCTCCTACGAGCAGTACTTC. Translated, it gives CASSYSLRTRPSSYEQYF.

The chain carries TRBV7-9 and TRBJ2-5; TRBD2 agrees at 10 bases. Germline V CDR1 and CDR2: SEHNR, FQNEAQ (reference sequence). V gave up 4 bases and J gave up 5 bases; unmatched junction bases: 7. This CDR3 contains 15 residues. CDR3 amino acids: CASSSTSGEGETQYF. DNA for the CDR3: TGTGCCAGCAGCTCTACTAGCGGGGAGGGGGAGACCCAGTACTTC.

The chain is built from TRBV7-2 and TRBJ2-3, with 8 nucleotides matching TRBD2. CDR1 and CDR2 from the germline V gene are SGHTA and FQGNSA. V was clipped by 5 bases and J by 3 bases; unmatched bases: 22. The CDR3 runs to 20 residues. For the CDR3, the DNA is TGTGCCAGCAGCGCCCGGGGGAAGCGGGAGCAAGATCCCACGACAGATACGCAGTATTTT. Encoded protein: CASSARGKREQDPTTDTQYF.

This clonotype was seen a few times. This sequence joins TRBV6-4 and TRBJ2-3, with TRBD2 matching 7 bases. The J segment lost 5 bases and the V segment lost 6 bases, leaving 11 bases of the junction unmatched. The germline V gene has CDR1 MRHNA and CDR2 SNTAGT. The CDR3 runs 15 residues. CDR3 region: CASSKEAGEVDTQYF. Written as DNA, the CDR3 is TGTGCCAGCAGCAAGGAGGCGGGAGAAGTAGATACGCAGTATTTT.

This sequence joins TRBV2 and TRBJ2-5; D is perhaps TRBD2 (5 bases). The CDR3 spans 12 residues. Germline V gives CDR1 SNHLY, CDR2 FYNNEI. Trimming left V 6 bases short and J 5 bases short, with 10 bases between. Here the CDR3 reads CASSFWEETQYF. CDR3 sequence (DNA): TGTGCCAGCAGCTTCTGGGAGGAGACCCAGTACTTC.

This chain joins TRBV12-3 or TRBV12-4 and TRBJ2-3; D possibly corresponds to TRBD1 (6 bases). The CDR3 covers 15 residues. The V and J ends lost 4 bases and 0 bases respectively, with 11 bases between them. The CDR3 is CASSYRTASTDTQYF. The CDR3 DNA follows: TGTGCCAGCAGTTACCGGACAGCTAGCACAGATACGCAGTATTTT.

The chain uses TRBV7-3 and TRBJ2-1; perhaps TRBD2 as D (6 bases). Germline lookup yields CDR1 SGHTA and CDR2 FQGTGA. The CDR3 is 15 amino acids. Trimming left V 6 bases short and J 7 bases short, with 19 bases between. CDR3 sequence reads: CASSKSTGVANEQFF. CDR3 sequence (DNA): TGTGCCAGCAGTAAGTCTACGGGAGTTGCAAATGAGCAGTTCTTC.

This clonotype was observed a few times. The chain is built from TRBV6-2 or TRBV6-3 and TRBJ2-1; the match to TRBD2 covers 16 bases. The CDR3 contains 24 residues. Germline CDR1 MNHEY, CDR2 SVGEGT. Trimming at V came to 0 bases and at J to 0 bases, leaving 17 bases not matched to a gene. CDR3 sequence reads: CASSYSPGLAGGPNVMSSYNEQFF. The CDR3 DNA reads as TGTGCCAGCAGTTACTCTCCGGGACTAGCGGGAGGGCCTAATGTAATGAGCTCCTACAATGAGCAGTTCTTC.